This T cell receptor (beta chain) was retrieved from a study of early T cells in non-severe SARS-CoV-2 infection. V dropped 3 bases and J dropped 4; count of bases not matched to a gene: 6. The CDR3 loop spans 16 amino acids. CDR1 and CDR2 (germline): KGHSH, LQKENI. TCRdb called the 5' RACE reads again in MiXCR, with one record for every CDR3 protein. The sample lists 25,000 to 35,000 distinct CDR3 sequences; just under 3% were seen once. The sample consisted of whole blood. The chain links TRBV18 to TRBJ2-2, with 9 bases identical to TRBD2. The receptor was isolated from an adult who was a healthcare worker with PCR-confirmed SARS-CoV-2 infection or an uninfected control (not recorded which). The CDR3: CASSPPGLARTGELFF. In DNA, the CDR3 is TGTGCCAGCTCACCCCCGGGACTAGCACGCACCGGGGAGCTGTTTTTT. Based on the CDR3 plus reference TRBV18 and TRBJ2-2, the full variable domain is NAGVMQNPRHLVRRRGQEARLRCSPMKGHSHVYWYRQLPEEGLKFMVYLQKENIIDESGMPKERFSAEFPKEGPSILRIQQVVRGDSAAYFCASSPPGLARTGELFFGEGSRLTVL.